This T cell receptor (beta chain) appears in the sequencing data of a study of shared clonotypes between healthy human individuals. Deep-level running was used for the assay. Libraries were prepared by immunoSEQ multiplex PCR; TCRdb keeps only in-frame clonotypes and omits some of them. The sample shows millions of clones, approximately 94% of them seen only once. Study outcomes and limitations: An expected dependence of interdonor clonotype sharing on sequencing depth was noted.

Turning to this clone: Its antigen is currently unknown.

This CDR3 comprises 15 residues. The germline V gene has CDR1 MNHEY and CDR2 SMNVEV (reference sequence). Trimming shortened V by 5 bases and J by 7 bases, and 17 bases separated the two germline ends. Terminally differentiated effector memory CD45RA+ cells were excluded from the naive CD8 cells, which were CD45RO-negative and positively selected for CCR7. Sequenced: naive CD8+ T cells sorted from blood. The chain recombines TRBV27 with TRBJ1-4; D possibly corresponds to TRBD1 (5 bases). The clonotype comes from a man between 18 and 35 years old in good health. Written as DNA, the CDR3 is TGTGCCAGCAGTCCGCTTTCAGGGCCCGGTGAAAAACTGTTTTTT. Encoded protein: CASSPLSGPGEKLFF.